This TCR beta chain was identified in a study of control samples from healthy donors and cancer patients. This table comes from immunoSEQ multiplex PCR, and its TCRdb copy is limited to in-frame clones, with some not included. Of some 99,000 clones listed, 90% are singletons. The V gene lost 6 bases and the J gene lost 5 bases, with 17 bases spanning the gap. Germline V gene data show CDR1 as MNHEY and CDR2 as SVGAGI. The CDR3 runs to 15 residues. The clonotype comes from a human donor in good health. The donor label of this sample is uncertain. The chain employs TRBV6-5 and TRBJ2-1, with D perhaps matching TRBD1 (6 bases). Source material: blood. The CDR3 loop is CASRAWGQGNNEQFF. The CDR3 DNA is TGTGCCAGCAGGGCGTGGGGGCAGGGCAACAATGAGCAGTTCTTC.